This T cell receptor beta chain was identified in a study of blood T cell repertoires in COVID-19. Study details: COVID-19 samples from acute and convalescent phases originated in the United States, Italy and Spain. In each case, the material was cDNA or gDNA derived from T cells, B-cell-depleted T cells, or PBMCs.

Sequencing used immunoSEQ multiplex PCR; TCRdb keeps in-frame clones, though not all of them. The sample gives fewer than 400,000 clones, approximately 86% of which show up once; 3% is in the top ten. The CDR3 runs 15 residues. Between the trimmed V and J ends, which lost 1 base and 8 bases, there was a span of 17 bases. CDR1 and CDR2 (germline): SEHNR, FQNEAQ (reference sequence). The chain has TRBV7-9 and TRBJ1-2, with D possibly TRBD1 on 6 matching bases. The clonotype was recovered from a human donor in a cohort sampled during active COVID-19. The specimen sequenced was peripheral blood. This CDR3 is CASSLGPREGEGYTF. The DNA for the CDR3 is TGTGCCAGCAGCTTAGGGCCCCGTGAGGGGGAGGGCTACACCTTC.